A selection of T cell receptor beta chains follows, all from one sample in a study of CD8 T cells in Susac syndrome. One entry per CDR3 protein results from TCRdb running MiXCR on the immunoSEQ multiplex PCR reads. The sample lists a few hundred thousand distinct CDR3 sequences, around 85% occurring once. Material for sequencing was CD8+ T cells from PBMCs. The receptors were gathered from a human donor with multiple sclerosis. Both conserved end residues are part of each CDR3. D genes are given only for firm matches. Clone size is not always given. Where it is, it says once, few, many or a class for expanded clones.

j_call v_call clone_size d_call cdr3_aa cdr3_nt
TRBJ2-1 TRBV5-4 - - CASSYASSEQFF TGTGCCAGCAGCTACGCATCTTCGGAGCAGTTCTTC
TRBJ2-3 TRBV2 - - CASFSGGIETADTQYF TGTGCCAGCTTTAGTGGCGGGATAGAAACGGCAGATACGCAGTATTTT
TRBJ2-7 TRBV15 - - CATSRDRDPAYEQYF TGTGCCACCAGCAGAGACCGGGACCCAGCCTACGAGCAGTACTTC
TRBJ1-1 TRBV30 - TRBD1 CACPSRGATEAFF TGTGCCTGTCCTTCCAGGGGGGCGACTGAAGCTTTCTTT
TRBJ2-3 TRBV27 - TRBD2 CASREAGNTDTQYF TGTGCCAGCAGGGAAGCGGGAAACACAGATACGCAGTATTTT
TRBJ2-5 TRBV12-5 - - CASGLPPGETQYF TGTGCTAGTGGTTTGCCCCCCGGAGAGACCCAGTACTTC
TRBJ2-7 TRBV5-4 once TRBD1 CASSGGTGPYEQYF TGTGCCAGCAGCGGGGGGACAGGTCCCTACGAGCAGTACTTC
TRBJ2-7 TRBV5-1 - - CASSSVLGDGYEQYF TGCGCCAGCAGCTCGGTTCTGGGGGACGGGTACGAGCAGTACTTC
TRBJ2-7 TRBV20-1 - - CSAKLGSRPYYEQYF TGCAGTGCTAAACTGGGCAGCCGACCTTACTACGAGCAGTACTTC
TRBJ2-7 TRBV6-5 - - CAILILGRRGDEQYF TGTGCCATCCTAATCTTGGGGCGGCGAGGGGACGAGCAGTACTTC
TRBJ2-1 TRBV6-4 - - CASSAQVGGGNEQFF TGTGCCAGCAGCGCCCAGGTGGGAGGTGGCAATGAGCAGTTCTTC
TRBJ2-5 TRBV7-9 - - CASSQVSSQETQYF TGTGCCAGCAGCCAAGTTAGCAGCCAAGAGACCCAGTACTTC
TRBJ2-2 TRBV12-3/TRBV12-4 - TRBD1 CASSPDRVAGELFF TGTGCCAGCAGTCCTGACAGGGTGGCCGGGGAGCTGTTTTTT
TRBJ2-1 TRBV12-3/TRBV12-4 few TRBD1 CASSSPGTGGFLEQFF TGTGCCAGCAGTTCTCCGGGGACAGGGGGTTTTCTTGAGCAGTTCTTC
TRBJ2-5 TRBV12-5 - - CASGPPGPSWGTQYF TGTGCTAGTGGCCCCCCGGGACCTTCCTGGGGGACCCAGTACTTC
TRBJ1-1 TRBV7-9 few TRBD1 CASSLDAGGTEAFF TGTGCCAGCAGTTTAGACGCAGGGGGTACTGAAGCTTTCTTT
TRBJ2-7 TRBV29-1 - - CSVGGSLTSYEQYF TGCAGCGTTGGGGGCTCACTCACTTCCTACGAGCAGTACTTC
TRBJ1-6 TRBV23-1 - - CASSQSAEVGSPLHF TGCGCCAGCAGTCAATCGGCGGAGGTAGGCTCACCCCTCCACTTT
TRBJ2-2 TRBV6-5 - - CASSYSGVTNTGELFF TGTGCCAGCAGTTATTCCGGGGTAACGAACACCGGGGAGCTGTTTTTT
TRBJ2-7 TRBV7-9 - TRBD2 CASRSPSGSPYEQYF TGTGCCAGCAGATCGCCTAGCGGGAGCCCCTACGAGCAGTACTTC
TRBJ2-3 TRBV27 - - CASRPGLGDTQYF TGTGCCAGCAGACCCGGACTGGGAGATACGCAGTATTTT
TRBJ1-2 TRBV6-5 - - CASSYPGGDYGYTF TGTGCCAGCAGTTACCCGGGGGGTGACTATGGCTACACCTTC
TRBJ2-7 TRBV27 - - CASSLAGGGLSYEQHF TGTGCCAGCAGTTTGGCAGGAGGAGGGCTCTCCTACGAGCAGCACTTC
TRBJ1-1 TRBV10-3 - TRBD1 CAISPTGEVNTEAFF TGTGCCATCAGCCCGACAGGGGAGGTGAACACTGAAGCTTTCTTT
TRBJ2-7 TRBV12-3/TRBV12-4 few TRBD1 CASGTGSYEQYF TGTGCCAGCGGGACAGGGTCCTACGAGCAGTACTTC
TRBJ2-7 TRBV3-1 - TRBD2 CASSHKALASGAYEWQYF TGTGCCAGCAGCCACAAGGCGCTGGCTAGCGGGGCCTACGAGTGGCAGTACTTC
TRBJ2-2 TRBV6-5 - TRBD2 CASSYSSLAGALPNGELFF TGTGCCAGCAGTTACTCGAGTCTAGCGGGGGCCCTCCCGAACGGGGAGCTGTTTTTT
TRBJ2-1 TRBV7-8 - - CASSLSWEAIYNEQFF TGTGCCAGCAGCCTGTCGTGGGAGGCTATATACAATGAGCAGTTCTTC
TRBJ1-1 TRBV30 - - CAGQLNTEAFF TGTGCCGGCCAGTTGAACACTGAAGCTTTCTTT
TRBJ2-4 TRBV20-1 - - CSARFGEDIQYF TGCAGTGCTAGATTCGGGGAGGACATTCAGTACTTC
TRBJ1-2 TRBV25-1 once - CASSVGAYGYTF TGTGCCAGCAGTGTAGGGGCCTATGGCTACACCTTC
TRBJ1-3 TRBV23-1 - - CATSQSRGNTIYF TGCGCCACCAGTCAATCAAGGGGAAACACCATATATTTT
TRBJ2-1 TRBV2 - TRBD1 CASRSPGTGAYNEQFF TGTGCCAGCAGAAGCCCAGGGACAGGGGCCTACAATGAGCAGTTCTTC
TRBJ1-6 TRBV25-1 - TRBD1 CASSGQGATSYNSPLHF TGTGCCAGCAGTGGACAGGGGGCGACTTCCTATAATTCACCCCTCCACTTT
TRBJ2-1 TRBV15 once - CATSVANEQFF TGTGCCACCAGCGTAGCGAATGAGCAGTTCTTC
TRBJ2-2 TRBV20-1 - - CSAIRDGTGELFF TGCAGTGCTATAAGGGACGGCACCGGGGAGCTGTTTTTT
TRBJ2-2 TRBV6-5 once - CASSYPPRDGRQTNTGELFF TGTGCCAGCAGTTACCCCCCCCGGGATGGCAGACAGACGAACACCGGGGAGCTGTTTTTT
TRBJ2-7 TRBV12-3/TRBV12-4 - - CASSFGETYSYEQYF TGTGCCAGCAGTTTTGGGGAAACTTACTCCTACGAGCAGTACTTC
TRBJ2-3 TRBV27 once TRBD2 CASSPQAGVPDTQYF TGTGCCAGCAGTCCACAAGCGGGAGTCCCAGATACGCAGTATTTT
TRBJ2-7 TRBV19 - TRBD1 CASSIGDRAYEQYF TGTGCCAGTAGTATTGGGGACAGAGCCTACGAGCAGTACTTC
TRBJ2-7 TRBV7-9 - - CASSRAQGFDEQYF TGTGCCAGCAGCCGCGCACAGGGATTCGACGAGCAGTACTTC
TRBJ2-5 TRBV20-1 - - CSARGGETQYF TGCAGTGCTAGAGGGGGGGAGACCCAGTACTTC
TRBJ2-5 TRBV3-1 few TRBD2 CASSRTSGADTQYF TGTGCCAGCAGCCGGACTAGCGGGGCTGACACCCAGTACTTC
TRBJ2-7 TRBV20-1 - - CSARWGLGPDSYEQYF TGCAGTGCTAGGTGGGGATTGGGGCCCGATTCCTACGAGCAGTACTTC
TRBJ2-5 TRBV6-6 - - CASSYSGAGVYF TGTGCCAGCAGTTACTCGGGGGCGGGGGTATACTTC
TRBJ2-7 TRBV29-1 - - CSALGHSYEQYF TGCAGCGCGCTGGGGCACTCCTACGAGCAGTACTTC
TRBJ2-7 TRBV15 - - CATSRNGYEQYF TGTGCCACCAGCAGAAACGGGTACGAGCAGTACTTC
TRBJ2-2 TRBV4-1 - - CASSQALGPGELFF TGCGCCAGCAGCCAAGCTCTGGGACCCGGGGAGCTGTTTTTT